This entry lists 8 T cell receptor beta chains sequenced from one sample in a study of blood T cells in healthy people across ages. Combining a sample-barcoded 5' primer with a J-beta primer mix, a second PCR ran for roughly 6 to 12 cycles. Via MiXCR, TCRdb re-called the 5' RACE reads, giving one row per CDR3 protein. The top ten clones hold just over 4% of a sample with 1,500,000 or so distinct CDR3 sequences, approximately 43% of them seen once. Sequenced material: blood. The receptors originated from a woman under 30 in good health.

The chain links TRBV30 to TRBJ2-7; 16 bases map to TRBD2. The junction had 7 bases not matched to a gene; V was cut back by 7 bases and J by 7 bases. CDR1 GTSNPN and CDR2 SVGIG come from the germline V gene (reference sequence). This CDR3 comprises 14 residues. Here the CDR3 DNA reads TGTGCCTTCTCGCCGGGACTAGCGGGAGGGGAGCAGTACTTC. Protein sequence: CAFSPGLAGGEQYF.

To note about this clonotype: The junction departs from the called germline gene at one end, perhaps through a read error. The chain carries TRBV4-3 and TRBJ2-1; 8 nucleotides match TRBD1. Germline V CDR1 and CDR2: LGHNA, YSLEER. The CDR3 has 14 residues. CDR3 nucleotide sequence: TGCGCCAGCGGCCAAGGACAGGGCGGAGGTGAGCAGTTCTTC. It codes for CASGQGQGGGEQFF.

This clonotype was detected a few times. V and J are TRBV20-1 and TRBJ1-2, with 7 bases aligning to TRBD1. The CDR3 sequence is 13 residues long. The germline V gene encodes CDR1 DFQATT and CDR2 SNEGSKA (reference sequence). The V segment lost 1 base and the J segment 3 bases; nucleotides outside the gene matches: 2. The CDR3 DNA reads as TGCAGTGCTAGAGGAGACAGGGACTATGGCTACACCTTC. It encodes CSARGDRDYGYTF.

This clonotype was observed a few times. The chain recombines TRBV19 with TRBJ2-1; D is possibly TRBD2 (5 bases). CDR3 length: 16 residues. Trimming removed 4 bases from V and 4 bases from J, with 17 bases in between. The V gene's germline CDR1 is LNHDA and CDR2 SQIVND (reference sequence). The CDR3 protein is CASSSPGGRSYNEQFF. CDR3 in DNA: TGTGCCAGTAGTAGCCCCGGAGGCAGGAGTTACAATGAGCAGTTCTTC.

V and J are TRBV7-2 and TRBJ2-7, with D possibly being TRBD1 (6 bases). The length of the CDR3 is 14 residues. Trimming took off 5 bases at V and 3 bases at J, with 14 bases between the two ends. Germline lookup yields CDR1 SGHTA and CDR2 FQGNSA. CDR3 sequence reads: CASSTTGTNYEQYF. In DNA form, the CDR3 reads TGTGCCAGCAGCACAACCGGGACAAACTACGAGCAGTACTTC.

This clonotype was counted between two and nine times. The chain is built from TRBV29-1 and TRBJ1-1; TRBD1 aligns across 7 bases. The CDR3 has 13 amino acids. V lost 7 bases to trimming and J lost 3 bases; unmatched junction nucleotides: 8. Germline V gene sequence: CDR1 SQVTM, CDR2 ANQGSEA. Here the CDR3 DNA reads TGCAGCGGACGGACAGGCTGGGACACTGAAGCTTTCTTT. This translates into CSGRTGWDTEAFF.

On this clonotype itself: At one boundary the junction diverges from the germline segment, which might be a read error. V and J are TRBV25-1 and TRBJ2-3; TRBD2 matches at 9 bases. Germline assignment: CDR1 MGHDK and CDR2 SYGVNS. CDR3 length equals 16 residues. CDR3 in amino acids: CASSVGGSSGIDAQYF. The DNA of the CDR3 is TGTGCCAGCAGTGTGGGGGGATCTAGCGGGATAGATGCGCAGTATTTT.

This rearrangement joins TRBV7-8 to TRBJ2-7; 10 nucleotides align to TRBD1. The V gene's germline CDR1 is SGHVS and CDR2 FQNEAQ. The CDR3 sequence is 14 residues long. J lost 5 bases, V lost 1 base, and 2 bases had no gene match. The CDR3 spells CASSLGGTGDEQYF. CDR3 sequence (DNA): TGTGCCAGCAGCTTAGGGGGGACAGGGGACGAGCAGTACTTC.